Below are 9 T cell receptor beta chains sequenced from a single sample in a study of T cells in women clearing cervical HPV infection (dated by TCRdb to 2016 to 2019). Library construction relied on the immunoSEQ multiplex PCR assay. The immuneACCESS repertoire file appears here via TCRdb, limited to in-frame rearrangements. These files lack a portion of the clones; in checked studies, under half of the deficit traces to unresolved V genes, and the cause of the others is not known. The sample's records list approximately 49,000 clones. The leading ten clones occupy under 2% of the sample. Sequenced input: blood buffy coat. The receptors originated from a woman aged 18 to 75 with a cervical HPV16 infection that either progressed to CIN3+ or cleared (not recorded which).

A word on this clone: The read ends 3 residues before the CDR3 terminus; that terminus is restored from the germline J gene. The chain joins TRBV20-1 to TRBJ2-7, with D possibly being TRBD1 (6 bases). V lost 2 bases to trimming and J lost 3 bases, with 17 bases between them. Germline lookup yields CDR1 DFQATT and CDR2 SNEGSKA (reference sequence). The CDR3 runs 15 residues. The CDR3: CSARNIQGAIYEQYF. The sequenced CDR3 bases are TGCAGTGCTAGAAATATACAGGGAGCCATCTACGAG.

On this clone: From the germline J gene comes the end of the CDR3, since the read stops 3 residues before it. The genes are TRBV20-1 and TRBJ1-5; TRBD1 matches at 8 bases. Trimming cost V 5 bases and J 4 bases; bases outside gene matches: 16. CDR3 length: 17 residues. Germline values: CDR1 DFQATT, CDR2 SNEGSKA (reference sequence). The sequenced CDR3 bases are TGCAGTGCTCCAAAGAACAGACCGGGACAGGATAATCAGCCC. Protein product: CSAPKNRPGQDNQP. Given in full, the CDR3 is CSAPKNRPGQDNQPQHF.

To note about this clone: The read terminates 3 residues ahead of where the CDR3 ends, so the germline J gene completes it. The V and J genes are TRBV5-1 and TRBJ2-2; D gene unclear. V shed 0 bases and J shed 6 bases, with 6 bases lying between them. Germline CDR1 and CDR2: SGHRS and YFSETQ. This CDR3 has 13 residues. The CDR3 DNA, read in part, is TGCGCCAGCAGCTTGGAGGCCTCCGGGGAG. Protein: CASSLEASGE. The full-length CDR3 reads as CASSLEASGELFF.

Note on this clone: From the germline J gene comes the end of the CDR3, since the read stops 3 residues before it. The chain uses TRBV6-4 and TRBJ2-1, with 7 bases lining up with TRBD2. With 4 bases clipped from V and 5 bases from J, the junction kept 5 bases outside the gene matches. Germline loops: CDR1 MRHNA, CDR2 SNTAGT. CDR3 length: 14 amino acids. The CDR3 sequence: CASSVAGDHNEQFF. CDR3 DNA (partial): TGTGCCAGCAGTGTTGCGGGAGACCACAATGAG.

Details on this clone: The observed sequence ends 3 residues before the CDR3 terminus, with the missing tail filled in from the germline J gene. The V call is TRBV29-1, the J call TRBJ1-1; tentative D call: TRBD1 (6 bases). The CDR3 loop spans 13 amino acids. The V gene's germline CDR1 is SQVTM and CDR2 ANQGSEA. Trimming shortened V by 2 bases and J by 7 bases, and 14 bases separated the two germline ends. The CDR3 DNA, read in part, is TGCAGCGTTGAACCGGGGGGCGCGGTTGAA. Amino acid sequence: CSVEPGGAVE. The entire CDR3 sequence reads CSVEPGGAVEAFF.

For this clone: From the germline J gene comes the end of the CDR3, since the read stops 3 residues before it. The V and J genes are TRBV4-2 and TRBJ1-1, with no clear D. The CDR3 covers 15 residues. The germline CDR1 and CDR2 sequences are LGHNA and YNFKEQ. Trimming pared 4 bases from V and 0 bases from J, leaving 12 bases between. The CDR3 DNA, read in part, is TGTGCCAGCAGCCCCTTAGGCGGGGTGAACACTGAA. Protein sequence: CASSPLGGVNTE. From start to end, the CDR3 is CASSPLGGVNTEAFF.

CDR3 DNA, as far as it was read: TGTGCCAGCAGCTTAGCTAGCAATACCCCCTACGAG. Protein: CASSLASNTPYE. The whole CDR3 is CASSLASNTPYEQYF. V and J are TRBV7-2 and TRBJ2-7; D gene unclear. The read terminates 3 residues before the CDR3 end, so the remaining end is supplied by the germline J gene. Germline V gene lookup returns CDR1 SGHTA and CDR2 FQGNSA. The CDR3 has 15 residues. The ends were cut back, 0 bases at V and 2 bases at J, with 11 bases in the middle.

Regarding this clone: From the germline J gene comes the end of the CDR3, since the read stops 3 residues before it. The V gene is TRBV19, the J gene TRBJ1-2, with 9 nucleotides matching TRBD1. CDR1 LNHDA and CDR2 SQIVND come from the germline V gene (reference sequence). The CDR3 length is 16 residues. V was pared by 4 bases and J by 7 bases, with 13 bases of the junction left unmatched. Here the CDR3 reads CASSTPTGTGYSGYTF. Incomplete CDR3 DNA: TGTGCCAGTAGTACCCCCACCGGGACAGGGTACTCTGGC.

About this clone itself: The read stops 3 residues short of the end of the CDR3; the missing end is completed from the germline J gene. The same CDR3 arises from other DNA sequences in this sample as well. The chain is built from TRBV7-2 and TRBJ2-7; 8 nucleotides line up with TRBD2. Germline trimming cut 4 bases from V and 6 bases from J; bases unmatched to any gene: 11. The CDR3 spans 15 residues. CDR1 and CDR2 from the germline V gene are SGHTA and FQGNSA. The sequenced CDR3 bases are TGTGCCAGCAGCTCTATAGCGGGGCCAAAGGGCGAG. Translating gives CASSSIAGPKGE. The whole CDR3 sequence is CASSSIAGPKGEQYF.